A selection of T cell receptor beta chains follows, all from one sample in a study of human T cells and chemical hapten exposure. TCRdb processed the RACE reads anew with MiXCR; each CDR3 protein has one entry. The repertoire holds over 35,000 distinct CDR3 sequences, with about 3.7% as singletons. The sequencing input was whole blood. These receptor sequences come from a human donor in good health. Some clones in this sample may be carry-over from other donors' samples. Both conserved end residues are part of each CDR3. A D gene is named only where the DNA matches it firmly. A clone size is listed for some rows: how often the clone was seen (once, few, many), or a class if it is expanded.

16,TRBD2,TRBJ2-3,few,TRBV2,CASRPPGLADADTQYF,TGTGCCAGCAGGCCACCGGGACTAGCCGACGCAGATACGCAGTATTTT
17,.,TRBJ1-2,many,TRBV20-1,CSAMGGVTAVTGYGYTF,TGCAGTGCTATGGGTGGGGTGACTGCGGTAACGGGCTATGGCTACACCTTC
24,.,TRBJ2-1,many,TRBV6-5,CASSYSMLPGSDSPPGRSYNEQFF,TGTGCCAGCAGTTACTCGATGCTGCCCGGGTCGGATAGCCCCCCAGGAAGGTCCTACAATGAGCAGTTCTTC
13,.,TRBJ1-5,many,TRBV4-1,CASSQESNQPQHF,TGCGCCAGCAGCCAAGAGAGCAATCAGCCCCAGCATTTT
14,.,TRBJ2-7,many,TRBV28,CASSPISRGYEQYF,TGTGCCAGCAGTCCTATCTCCAGGGGCTACGAGCAGTACTTC
13,TRBD1,TRBJ2-7,.,TRBV5-1,CASSQQGAGEQYF,TGCGCCAGCAGCCAACAGGGGGCGGGCGAGCAGTACTTC
14,.,TRBJ1-3,few,TRBV10-3,CAIEEPVSGNTIYF,TGTGCCATCGAGGAGCCCGTCTCTGGAAACACCATATATTTT
17,TRBD1,TRBJ2-4,many,TRBV14,CASSPRPGTGLRNIQYF,TGTGCCAGCAGCCCGCGTCCCGGGACAGGGCTGAGAAACATTCAGTACTTC
13,.,TRBJ1-2,many,TRBV28,CASRTGGNYGYTF,TGTGCCAGCAGGACCGGGGGTAACTATGGCTACACCTTC
14,TRBD2,TRBJ2-7,many,TRBV20-1,CSAGLAGGGYEQYF,TGCAGTGCTGGACTAGCGGGAGGGGGGTACGAGCAGTACTTC
11,.,TRBJ2-7,many,TRBV24-1,CATSDRGEQYF,TGTGCCACCAGTGATCGGGGGGAGCAGTACTTC
16,.,TRBJ1-2,many,TRBV2,CASRHFRTTGLEGYTF,TGTGCCAGCAGGCATTTCCGGACTACAGGGTTGGAAGGCTACACCTTC
17,TRBD2,TRBJ2-1,many,TRBV28,CASSPTGTSGPRGEQFF,TGTGCCAGCAGTCCCACGGGGACTAGCGGGCCTCGCGGTGAGCAGTTCTTC
15,TRBD2,TRBJ2-7,many,TRBV6-6,CASSPSGSIIYEQYF,TGTGCCAGCAGTCCGAGCGGGAGTATCATCTACGAGCAGTACTTC
13,.,TRBJ1-4,many,TRBV5-1,CASSTGTQEKLFF,TGCGCCAGCAGCACCGGGACCCAAGAAAAACTGTTTTTT
12,.,TRBJ1-5,few,TRBV28,CASSWVAQPQHF,TGTGCCAGCAGTTGGGTTGCCCAGCCCCAGCATTTT
16,TRBD1,TRBJ2-6,many,TRBV7-3,CASSRDRVSGANVLTF,TGTGCCAGCAGCCGGGACAGGGTCTCGGGGGCCAACGTCCTGACTTTC
17,TRBD1,TRBJ2-7,many,TRBV28,CASSFPFSSGQAYEQYF,TGTGCCAGCAGTTTCCCCTTCTCCTCTGGACAGGCCTACGAGCAGTACTTC
16,TRBD1,TRBJ1-1,many,TRBV6-5,CASSYFGQGLGTEAFF,TGTGCCAGCAGTTACTTCGGACAGGGCCTTGGGACTGAAGCTTTCTTT
13,.,TRBJ2-3,many,TRBV28,CASSPRRADTQYF,TGTGCCAGCAGTCCCCGAAGGGCAGATACGCAGTATTTT
15,.,TRBJ2-3,few,TRBV4-1,CASSQVGGTTDTQYF,TGCGCCAGCAGCCAAGTGGGCGGGACCACAGATACGCAGTATTTT
13,.,TRBJ2-5,many,TRBV5-1,CASSLAAQETQYF,TGTGCCAGCAGCTTAGCAGCCCAAGAGACCCAGTACTTC
13,.,TRBJ2-7,few,TRBV5-1,CASSLGQFYEQYF,TGCGCCAGCAGCTTGGGACAGTTCTACGAGCAGTACTTC
20,TRBD2,TRBJ2-1,many,TRBV27,CASSSAGGGRPASSYNEQFF,TGTGCCAGCAGTTCCGCCGGGGGCGGGAGGCCCGCTAGCTCCTACAATGAGCAGTTCTTC
14,.,TRBJ2-1,many,TRBV5-1,CASSLGETYNEQFF,TGCGCCAGCAGCTTGGGGGAAACCTACAATGAGCAGTTCTTC
12,.,TRBJ2-3,.,TRBV5-1,CASSLDTDTQYF,TGCGCCAGCAGCTTGGACACAGATACGCAGTATTTT
15,.,TRBJ2-7,.,TRBV6-5,CASAPRGQGGYEQYF,TGTGCCAGCGCCCCTCGGGGGCAGGGGGGTTACGAGCAGTACTTC
18,.,TRBJ1-6,medium-sized,TRBV28,CASSLLRQTGRNNSPLHF,TGTGCCAGCAGTTTACTCCGCCAGACAGGTCGAAATAATTCACCCCTCCACTTT
11,.,TRBJ2-3,.,TRBV29-1,CSVLPTDTQYF,TGCAGCGTTCTGCCCACAGATACGCAGTATTTT
12,.,TRBJ1-1,many,TRBV29-1,CSSHRANTEAFF,TGCAGCTCGCACCGTGCGAACACTGAAGCTTTCTTT
15,.,TRBJ1-1,many,TRBV15,CATSIDRRSNTEAFF,TGTGCCACCAGCATTGACAGGAGGTCGAACACTGAAGCTTTCTTT
18,TRBD2,TRBJ2-5,many,TRBV4-1,CASSQDPGTSGNQETQYF,TGCGCCAGCAGCCAAGATCCAGGGACTAGCGGGAACCAAGAGACCCAGTACTTC
15,.,TRBJ1-1,many,TRBV29-1,CSGLSWGARGTEAFF,TGCAGCGGGTTGTCGTGGGGAGCGAGGGGGACTGAAGCTTTCTTT
13,.,TRBJ2-3,many,TRBV18,CASSPPSTDTQYF,TGTGCCAGCTCACCACCTAGCACAGATACGCAGTATTTT
18,TRBD2,TRBJ2-3,.,TRBV4-1,CASSQVLLLAGETDTQYF,TGCGCCAGCAGCCAGGTTCTACTTTTAGCGGGTGAAACAGATACGCAGTATTTT
13,.,TRBJ2-5,few,TRBV12-3/TRBV12-4,CASSSLTRGTQYF,TGTGCCAGCAGTTCACTAACTAGAGGAACCCAGTACTTC
15,TRBD2,TRBJ2-3,few,TRBV11-2,CASSFSSGNTDTQYF,TGTGCCAGCAGCTTCTCTAGCGGAAACACAGATACGCAGTATTTT
15,.,TRBJ1-4,.,TRBV6-1,CASSGQPATNEKLFF,TGTGCCAGCAGTGGCCAGCCTGCAACTAATGAAAAACTGTTTTTT
12,.,TRBJ2-7,few,TRBV28,CASRTGSYEQYF,TGTGCCAGCAGGACCGGCAGCTACGAGCAGTACTTC
17,.,TRBJ1-6,.,TRBV13,CASSSRGRLSYNSPLHF,TGTGCCAGCAGCTCCCGAGGGAGGCTCTCCTATAATTCACCCCTCCACTTT
15,TRBD2,TRBJ2-3,.,TRBV7-7,CASSHGTSGTDTQYF,TGTGCTAGCAGCCACGGGACTAGCGGCACAGATACGCAGTATTTT
16,TRBD2,TRBJ2-3,many,TRBV28,CASSLATSGNTDTQYF,TGTGCCAGCAGTTTAGCAACAAGCGGGAACACAGATACGCAGTATTTT
15,.,TRBJ2-3,many,TRBV2,CASRKQGTRTDTQYF,TGTGCCAGCAGAAAACAGGGAACCCGCACAGATACGCAGTATTTT
15,TRBD1,TRBJ1-4,few,TRBV28,CASSLSGQNEEKLFF,TGTGCCAGCAGTTTATCGGGACAGAACGAGGAAAAACTGTTTTTT
18,.,TRBJ1-1,.,TRBV14,CASSHIPAGTGWNTEAFF,TGTGCCAGCAGCCACATCCCGGCAGGAACAGGATGGAACACTGAAGCTTTCTTT
15,.,TRBJ1-1,.,TRBV6-2/TRBV6-3,CASSYTTWGNTEAFF,TGTGCCAGCAGTTACACCACTTGGGGAAACACTGAAGCTTTCTTT
13,.,TRBJ2-1,few,TRBV11-3,CASSRGIYNEQFF,TGTGCCAGCAGCCGGGGAATCTACAATGAGCAGTTCTTC
17,TRBD2,TRBJ2-5,many,TRBV7-9,CASSHGDKAGWKKTQYF,TGTGCCAGCAGCCACGGGGATAAAGCGGGATGGAAAAAGACCCAGTACTTC
14,TRBD1,TRBJ1-2,many,TRBV11-2,CASSSLTGRDGYTF,TGTGCCAGCAGCTCATTGACAGGGCGGGATGGCTACACCTTC
14,.,TRBJ2-3,.,TRBV12-3/TRBV12-4,CASSLGGRGDTQYF,TGTGCCAGCAGTTTAGGGGGACGAGGGGATACGCAGTATTTT
13,.,TRBJ1-1,.,TRBV20-1,CSASGRGGTEAFF,TGCAGTGCTAGCGGCAGGGGTGGCACTGAAGCTTTCTTT
16,.,TRBJ2-7,few,TRBV4-1,CASSSSSLSRRLEQYF,TGCGCCAGCAGCTCAAGTTCTTTGAGCCGACGACTCGAGCAGTACTTC
16,.,TRBJ2-7,many,TRBV12-3/TRBV12-4,CASSSYRRLEDYEQYF,TGTGCCAGCAGTTCCTACAGGAGACTAGAAGACTACGAGCAGTACTTC
13,.,TRBJ2-1,.,TRBV7-9,CASSLVGIHEQFF,TGTGCCAGCAGCTTAGTAGGGATCCATGAGCAGTTCTTC
18,TRBD1,TRBJ2-1,many,TRBV29-1,CSVPPRDRGLSSYNEQFF,TGCAGCGTGCCACCCCGGGACAGGGGCCTTAGCTCCTACAATGAGCAGTTCTTC
11,.,TRBJ1-1,many,TRBV5-4,CASSLGRKAFF,TGTGCCAGCAGCTTGGGACGGAAAGCTTTCTTT
12,.,TRBJ2-5,many,TRBV29-1,CSAVERVETQYF,TGCAGCGCCGTGGAGCGCGTGGAGACCCAGTACTTC